The clone carrying this TCR beta chain occurred a few times. The data were taken from a study of spatial heterogeneity in lung cancer. The time point is: sample taken at primary tumor resection. Whole RNA, isolated from tumor, nontumor lung or frozen PBMC, was sequenced without prior sorting. The donors, 70 to 80 patients with untreated early-stage non-small cell lung cancer, provided the samples. Trimming removed 11 bases from V and 3 bases from J, with 14 bases in between. The length of the CDR3 is 12 residues. MiXCR, applied by TCRdb to the 5' RACE reads, yields one record per CDR3 protein. The sample gives tens of thousands of distinct CDR3 sequences, more than 10% of which show up once; more than 40% is in the top ten.

The specimen comprised PBMCs, sampled at surgery. The chain combines TRBV23-1 with TRBJ2-7; TRBD2 might be the D (5 bases). TRBV23-1 is classed as an ORF, of uncertain function. The origin of this receptor is a male donor with early-stage non-small cell lung cancer. This CDR3 is CAVSGTDYEQYF. The DNA of the CDR3 is TGCGCCGTCAGCGGAACCGACTACGAGCAGTACTTC.